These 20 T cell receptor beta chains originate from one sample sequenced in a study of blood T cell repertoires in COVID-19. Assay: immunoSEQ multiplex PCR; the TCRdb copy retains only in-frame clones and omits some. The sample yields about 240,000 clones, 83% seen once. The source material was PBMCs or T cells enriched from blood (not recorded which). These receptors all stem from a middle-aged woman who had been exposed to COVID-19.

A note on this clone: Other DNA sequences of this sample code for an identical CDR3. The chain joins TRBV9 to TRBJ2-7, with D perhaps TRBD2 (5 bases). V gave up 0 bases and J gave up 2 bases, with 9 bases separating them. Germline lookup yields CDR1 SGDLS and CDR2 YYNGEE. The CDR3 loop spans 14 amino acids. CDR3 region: CASSVDEGAYEQYF. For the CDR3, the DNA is TGTGCCAGCAGCGTAGATGAGGGAGCCTACGAGCAGTACTTC.

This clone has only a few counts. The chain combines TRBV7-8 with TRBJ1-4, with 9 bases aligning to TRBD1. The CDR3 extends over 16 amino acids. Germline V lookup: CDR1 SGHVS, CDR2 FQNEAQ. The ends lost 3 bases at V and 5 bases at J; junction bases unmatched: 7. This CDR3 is CASSLRGTGGNEKLFF. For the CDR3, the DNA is TGTGCCAGCAGCTTGCGGGGTACAGGGGGCAATGAAAAACTGTTTTTT.

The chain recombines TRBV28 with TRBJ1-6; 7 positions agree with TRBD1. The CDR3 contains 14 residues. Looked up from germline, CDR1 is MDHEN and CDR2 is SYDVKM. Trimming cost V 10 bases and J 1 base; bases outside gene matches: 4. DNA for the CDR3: TGTGCCACACTGACAGGGTCCTATAATTCACCCCTCCACTTT. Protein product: CATLTGSYNSPLHF.

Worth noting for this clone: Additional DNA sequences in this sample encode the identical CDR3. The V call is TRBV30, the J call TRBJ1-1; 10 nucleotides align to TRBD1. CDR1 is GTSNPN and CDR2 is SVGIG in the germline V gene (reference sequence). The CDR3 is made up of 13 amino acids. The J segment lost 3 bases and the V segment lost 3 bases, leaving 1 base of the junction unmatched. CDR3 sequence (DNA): TGTGCCTGGAGAGGACAGGGGGACACTGAAGCTTTCTTT. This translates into CAWRGQGDTEAFF.

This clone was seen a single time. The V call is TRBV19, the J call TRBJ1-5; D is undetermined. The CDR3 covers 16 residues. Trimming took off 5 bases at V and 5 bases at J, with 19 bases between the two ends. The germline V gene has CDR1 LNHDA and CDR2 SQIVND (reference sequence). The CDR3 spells CASSSSEAVAYQPQHF. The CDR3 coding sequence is TGTGCCAGTAGTTCCTCAGAGGCGGTTGCGTATCAGCCCCAGCATTTT.

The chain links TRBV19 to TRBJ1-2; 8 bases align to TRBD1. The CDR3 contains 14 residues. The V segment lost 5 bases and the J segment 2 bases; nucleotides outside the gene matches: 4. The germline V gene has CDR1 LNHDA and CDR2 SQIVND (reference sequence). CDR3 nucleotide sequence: TGTGCCAGTAGTCGGGACAGGCTAAACTATGGCTACACCTTC. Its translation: CASSRDRLNYGYTF.

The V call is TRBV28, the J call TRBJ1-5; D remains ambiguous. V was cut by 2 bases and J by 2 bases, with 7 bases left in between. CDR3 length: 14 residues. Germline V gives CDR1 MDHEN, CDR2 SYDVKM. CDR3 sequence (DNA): TGTGCCAGCAGTTTACACGGGGGCAATCAGCCCCAGCATTTT. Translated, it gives CASSLHGGNQPQHF.

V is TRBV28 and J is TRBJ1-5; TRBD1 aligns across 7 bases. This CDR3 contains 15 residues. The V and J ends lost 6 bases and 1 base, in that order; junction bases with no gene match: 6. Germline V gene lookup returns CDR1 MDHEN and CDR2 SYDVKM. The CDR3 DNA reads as TGTGCCAGCAGACCCAGGGGGAGAAGCAATCAGCCCCAGCATTTT. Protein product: CASRPRGRSNQPQHF.

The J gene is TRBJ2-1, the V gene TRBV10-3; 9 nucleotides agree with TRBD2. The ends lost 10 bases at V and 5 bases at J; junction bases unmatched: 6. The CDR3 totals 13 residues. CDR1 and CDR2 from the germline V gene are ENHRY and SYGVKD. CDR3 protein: CASLAGTDNEQFF. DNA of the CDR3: TGTGCCAGCCTAGCGGGAACAGACAATGAGCAGTTCTTC.

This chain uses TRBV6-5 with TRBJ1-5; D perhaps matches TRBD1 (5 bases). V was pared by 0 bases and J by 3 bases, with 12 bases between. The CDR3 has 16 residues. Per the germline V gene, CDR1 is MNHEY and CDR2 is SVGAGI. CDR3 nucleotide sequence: TGTGCCAGCAGTTACTCCTTTGACAGTTCCAATCAGCCCCAGCATTTT. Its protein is CASSYSFDSSNQPQHF.

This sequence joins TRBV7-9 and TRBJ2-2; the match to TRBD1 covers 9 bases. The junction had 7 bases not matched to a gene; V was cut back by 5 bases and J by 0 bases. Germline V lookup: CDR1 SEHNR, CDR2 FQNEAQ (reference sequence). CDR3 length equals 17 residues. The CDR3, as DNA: TGTGCCAGCAGCCGGACAGGGGTTCTCGCGAACACCGGGGAGCTGTTTTTT. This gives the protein CASSRTGVLANTGELFF.

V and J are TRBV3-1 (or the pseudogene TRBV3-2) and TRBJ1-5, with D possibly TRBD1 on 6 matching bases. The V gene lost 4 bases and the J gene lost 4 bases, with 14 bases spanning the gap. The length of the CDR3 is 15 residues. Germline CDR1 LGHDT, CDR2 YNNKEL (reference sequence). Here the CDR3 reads CASSLGQGGNQPQHF. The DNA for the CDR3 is TGTGCCAGCAGCCTGGGCCAAGGGGGAAATCAGCCCCAGCATTTT.

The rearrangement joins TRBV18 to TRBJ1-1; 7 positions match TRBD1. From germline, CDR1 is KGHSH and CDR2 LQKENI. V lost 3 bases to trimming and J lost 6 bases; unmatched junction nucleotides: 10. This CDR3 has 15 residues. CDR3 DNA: TGTGCCAGCTCACCGAGGGACAGCTCCCTCCCTGAAGCTTTCTTT. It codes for CASSPRDSSLPEAFF.

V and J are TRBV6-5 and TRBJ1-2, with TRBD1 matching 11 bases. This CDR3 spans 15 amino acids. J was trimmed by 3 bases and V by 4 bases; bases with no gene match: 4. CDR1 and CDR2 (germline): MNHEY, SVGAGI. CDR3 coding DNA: TGTGCCAGCAGTTCGGACAGGGGGCGCGACTATGGCTACACCTTC. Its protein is CASSSDRGRDYGYTF.

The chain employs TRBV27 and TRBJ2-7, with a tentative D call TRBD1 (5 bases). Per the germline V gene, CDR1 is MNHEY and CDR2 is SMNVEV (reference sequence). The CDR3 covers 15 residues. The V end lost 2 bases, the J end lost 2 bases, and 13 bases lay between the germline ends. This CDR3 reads CASSLRGPNTYEQYF. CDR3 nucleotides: TGTGCCAGCAGTTTAAGGGGCCCGAATACCTACGAGCAGTACTTC.

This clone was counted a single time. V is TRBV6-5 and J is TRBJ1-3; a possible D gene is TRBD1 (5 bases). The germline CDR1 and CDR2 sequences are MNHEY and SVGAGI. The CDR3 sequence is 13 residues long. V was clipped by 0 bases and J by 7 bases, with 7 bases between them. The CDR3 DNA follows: TGTGCCAGCAGTTACTCGGGGGGGAACACCATATATTTT. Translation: CASSYSGGNTIYF.

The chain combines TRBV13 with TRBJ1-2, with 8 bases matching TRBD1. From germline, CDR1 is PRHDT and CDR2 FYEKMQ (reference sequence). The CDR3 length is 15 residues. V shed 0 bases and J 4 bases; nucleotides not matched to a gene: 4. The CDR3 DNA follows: TGTGCCAGCAGCTTAGGTGCAGGGGGCAGCTATGGCTACACCTTC. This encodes CASSLGAGGSYGYTF. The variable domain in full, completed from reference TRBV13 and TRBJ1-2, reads AAGVIQSPRHLIKEKRETATLKCYPIPRHDTVYWYQQGPGQDPQFLISFYEKMQSDKGSIPDRFSAQQFSDYHSELNMSSLELGDSALYFCASSLGAGGSYGYTFGSGTRLTVV.

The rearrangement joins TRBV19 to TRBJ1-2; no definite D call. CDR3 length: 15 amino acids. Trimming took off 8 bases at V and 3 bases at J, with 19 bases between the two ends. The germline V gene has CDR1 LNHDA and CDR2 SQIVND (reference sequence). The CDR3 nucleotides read TGTGCCAGTTCCCATTTGAGGATCTGGGACTATGGCTACACCTTC. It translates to CASSHLRIWDYGYTF.

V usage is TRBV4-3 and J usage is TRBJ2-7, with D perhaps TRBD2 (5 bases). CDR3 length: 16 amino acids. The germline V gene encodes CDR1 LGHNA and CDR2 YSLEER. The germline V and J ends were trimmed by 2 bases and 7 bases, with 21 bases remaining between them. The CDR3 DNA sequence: TGCGCCAGCAGCCAAAAAACACTCACAGTTGGGAGTGAGCAGTACTTC. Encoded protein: CASSQKTLTVGSEQYF.

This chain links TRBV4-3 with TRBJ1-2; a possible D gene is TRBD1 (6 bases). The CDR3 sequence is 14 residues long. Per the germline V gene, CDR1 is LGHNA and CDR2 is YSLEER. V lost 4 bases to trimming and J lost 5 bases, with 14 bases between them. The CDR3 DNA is TGCGCCAGCAGCCGAACCACAGGGCTGTATGGCTACACCTTC. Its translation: CASSRTTGLYGYTF.